The 22 T cell receptor beta chains below were found in one sample sequenced in a study of blood T cell repertoires in COVID-19. Clones were read by immunoSEQ multiplex PCR, and TCRdb kept only the in-frame ones, dropping some. The sample lists 200,000 to 300,000 clones, roughly 82% occurring once. Specimen: PBMCs or T cells enriched from blood (not recorded which). These receptors all stem from a woman in her forties or fifties who had recovered from COVID-19.

In its sample, this clone was seen a few times. The rearrangement uses TRBV7-2 and TRBJ1-1; 7 bases line up with TRBD1. The V segment lost 6 bases and the J segment 5 bases; nucleotides outside the gene matches: 12. The CDR3 consists of 15 residues. In germline, CDR1 is SGHTA, CDR2 FQGNSA. CDR3 in DNA: TGTGCCAGCAGTTCTCCTCGACAGGGTAGGACTGAAGCTTTCTTT. Translating it yields CASSSPRQGRTEAFF.

The chain employs TRBV9 and TRBJ2-5; D is perhaps TRBD2 (5 bases). This CDR3 contains 16 residues. V was pared by 4 bases and J by 5 bases, with 21 bases between. Per germline, CDR1 SGDLS and CDR2 YYNGEE. This CDR3 reads CASSPLRNQRRETQYF. The CDR3 bases are TGTGCCAGCAGCCCACTAAGAAATCAGCGGCGGGAGACCCAGTACTTC.

The chain carries TRBV9 and TRBJ1-2; 8 bases line up with TRBD1. CDR3 length: 13 amino acids. J lost 7 bases, V lost 4 bases, and 6 bases had no gene match. Germline V gene data show CDR1 as SGDLS and CDR2 as YYNGEE. The CDR3 sequence: CASSTGQGGGYTF. As DNA, the CDR3 is TGTGCCAGCAGCACCGGACAGGGAGGTGGCTACACCTTC.

CDR3 loop: CASRLPGQVTEAFF. The DNA for the CDR3 is TGTGCCAGTCGACTACCGGGACAGGTCACTGAAGCTTTCTTT. The J gene is TRBJ1-1, the V gene TRBV19; 8 positions match TRBD1. Germline V lookup: CDR1 LNHDA, CDR2 SQIVND (reference sequence). The CDR3 consists of 14 residues. After removal of 8 bases from V and 4 bases from J, the junction contained 9 bases not matched to a gene.

V and J are TRBV19 and TRBJ2-3; D gene uncertain. V lost 1 base, J lost 0 bases, and 5 bases lay in between. CDR1 and CDR2 (germline): LNHDA, SQIVND (reference sequence). CDR3 size: 14 residues. CDR3 protein: CASSIVHSTDTQYF. As DNA, the CDR3 is TGTGCCAGTAGTATAGTACACAGCACAGATACGCAGTATTTT.

The chain carries TRBV7-8 and TRBJ2-1; no clear D. Trimming stripped 5 bases from V and 6 bases from J, with 8 bases between. This CDR3 spans 12 amino acids. Germline V lookup: CDR1 SGHVS, CDR2 FQNEAQ. The CDR3 sequence is CASSPWANEQFF. In nucleotides, the CDR3 is TGTGCCAGCAGCCCTTGGGCCAATGAGCAGTTCTTC.

CDR3 nucleotide sequence: TGTGCCAGCAGTCCAGCCGGGTCTGAAGCTTTCTTT. This translates into CASSPAGSEAFF. The chain carries TRBV27 and TRBJ1-1, with no clear D. V shed 5 bases and J shed 6 bases, with 10 bases lying between them. The CDR3 length is 12 residues. Germline assignment: CDR1 MNHEY and CDR2 SMNVEV (reference sequence).

This clone was counted once. The chain links TRBV5-4 to TRBJ1-1; perhaps TRBD1 as D (5 bases). Trimming removed 0 bases from V and 11 bases from J, with 14 bases in between. The CDR3 sequence is 13 residues long. From germline, CDR1 is SGHNT and CDR2 YYREEE (reference sequence). The CDR3 coding sequence is TGTGCCAGCAGCTTGGCCGGGGGAATTGGTGCTTTCTTT. It encodes CASSLAGGIGAFF.

V usage is TRBV7-2 and J usage is TRBJ1-5; D remains unclear. The CDR3 runs to 15 residues. Germline V CDR1 and CDR2: SGHTA, FQGNSA. Trimming left V 0 bases short and J 4 bases short, with 10 bases between. The CDR3 DNA is TGTGCCAGCAGCTTAGCGTTGGCACCTAATCAGCCCCAGCATTTT. It yields the protein CASSLALAPNQPQHF.

The chain recombines TRBV29-1 with TRBJ1-1; 8 nucleotides line up with TRBD1. Looked up from germline, CDR1 is SQVTM and CDR2 is ANQGSEA. Trimming cost V 5 bases and J 4 bases; bases outside gene matches: 15. The CDR3 runs 16 residues. The CDR3 is CSVKLRTGTRSTEAFF. CDR3 sequence (DNA): TGCAGCGTTAAGTTGAGGACAGGGACGAGGAGCACTGAAGCTTTCTTT.

The rearrangement joins TRBV28 to TRBJ2-1; 10 nucleotides agree with TRBD2. There are 15 residues in the CDR3. Germline CDR1 MDHEN, CDR2 SYDVKM. V lost 5 bases and J lost 5; bases outside the gene matches: 6. In nucleotides, the CDR3 is TGTGCCAGCAGTCCCTGGACTAGCGGAAACAATGAGCAGTTCTTC. This translates into CASSPWTSGNNEQFF.

This clone was observed a handful of times. The genes are TRBV19 and TRBJ1-5; 8 positions agree with TRBD1. There are 15 residues in the CDR3. The J segment lost 4 bases and the V segment lost 6 bases, leaving 8 bases of the junction unmatched. The germline V gene encodes CDR1 LNHDA and CDR2 SQIVND (reference sequence). The CDR3 bases are TGTGCCAGTAGGGAGGACAGGGCCAATAATCAGCCCCAGCATTTT. Amino acids: CASREDRANNQPQHF.

This chain connects TRBV11-2 to TRBJ1-1; maybe TRBD1 (5 bases). This CDR3 has 13 amino acids. Trimming stripped 5 bases from V and 4 bases from J, with 11 bases between. The germline gives CDR1 SGHAT, CDR2 FQNNGV. The CDR3 DNA reads as TGTGCCAGCAGCGAACAGGCGAGCACTGAAGCTTTCTTT. Its translation: CASSEQASTEAFF.

This chain uses TRBV4-3 with TRBJ2-1; 7 nucleotides match TRBD1. This CDR3 has 16 residues. In germline, CDR1 is LGHNA, CDR2 YSLEER. V lost 1 base, J lost 4 bases, and 7 bases stayed unmatched. CDR3 bases: TGCGCCAGCAGCCAAGCAGTAGGACAGGCATACAATGAGCAGTTCTTC. Protein sequence: CASSQAVGQAYNEQFF.

V usage is TRBV9 and J usage is TRBJ2-1, with 11 bases matching TRBD2. J gave up 10 bases and V 0 bases, and 9 bases lay outside the gene matches. This CDR3 has 16 amino acids. The germline gives CDR1 SGDLS, CDR2 YYNGEE. As DNA, the CDR3 is TGTGCCAGCAGCGTAGCTGAACTAGCGGGAGTATACGAGCAGTTCTTC. This encodes CASSVAELAGVYEQFF. The full variable domain, its missing parts supplied by reference TRBV9 and TRBJ2-1, is DSGVTQTPKHLITATGQRVTLRCSPRSGDLSVYWYQQSLDQGLQFLIQYYNGEERAKGNILERFSAQQFPDLHSELNLSSLELGDSALYFCASSVAELAGVYEQFFGPGTRLTVL.

The chain combines TRBV4-2 with TRBJ1-2, with no clear D. From germline, CDR1 is LGHNA and CDR2 YNFKEQ. This CDR3 spans 11 amino acids. V lost 3 bases, J lost 7 bases, and 6 bases lay in between. CDR3 DNA sequence: TGTGCCAGCAGCCATGGAGGTGGCTACACCTTC. Translated, it gives CASSHGGGYTF.

The V and J genes are TRBV4-1 and TRBJ2-3; 7 bases are a match to TRBD2. This CDR3 has 19 residues. From germline, CDR1 is MGHRA and CDR2 YSYEKL. Unmatched junction bases numbered 16, after V lost 1 base and J lost 3 bases. The CDR3 nucleotides read TGCGCCAGCAGCCAAGGACTAGCTTATGTGGCGGAGAATACAGATACGCAGTATTTT. Amino acids: CASSQGLAYVAENTDTQYF.

The chain carries TRBV5-1 and TRBJ2-1; 10 bases map to TRBD1. CDR1 is SGHRS, CDR2 YFSETQ, per germline. After removal of 2 bases from V and 6 bases from J, the junction contained 8 bases not matched to a gene. The CDR3 has 16 amino acids. As DNA, the CDR3 is TGCGCCAGCAGCTTAGGGACAGGGGCTCTTGTCAATGAGCAGTTCTTC. This translates into CASSLGTGALVNEQFF.

The gene calls are TRBV6-5 and TRBJ1-2, with D hard to call. This CDR3 contains 14 residues. Germline loops: CDR1 MNHEY, CDR2 SVGAGI. V lost 2 bases to trimming and J lost 2 bases, with 9 bases between them. The CDR3 protein is CASSYRAGNYGYTF. In nucleotides, the CDR3 is TGTGCCAGCAGTTACAGGGCGGGGAACTATGGCTACACCTTC.

The chain couples TRBV7-2 to TRBJ2-7; possibly TRBD2 for D (6 bases). The germline CDR1 and CDR2 sequences are SGHTA and FQGNSA. This CDR3 has 14 amino acids. Trimming pared 7 bases from V and 7 bases from J, leaving 20 bases between. CDR3 loop: CASNPQRESGEQYF. CDR3 in DNA: TGTGCCAGCAACCCCCAACGGGAGAGTGGGGAGCAGTACTTC.

V is TRBV28 and J is TRBJ1-5, with D perhaps matching TRBD1 (5 bases). Germline V gene sequence: CDR1 MDHEN, CDR2 SYDVKM. V shed 4 bases and J shed 5 bases, with 18 bases lying between them. The CDR3 runs 16 residues. The CDR3 nucleotides are TGTGCCAGCAGTTCCGCCTGGGGGGTCGGTCATCAGCCCCAGCATTTT. Residues: CASSSAWGVGHQPQHF.

The chain couples TRBV7-9 to TRBJ2-7; D may be TRBD1 (7 bases). Looked up from germline, CDR1 is SEHNR and CDR2 is FQNEAQ (reference sequence). The CDR3 consists of 15 residues. Deletions cut 4 bases from V and 0 bases from J, with 13 bases between. The CDR3 DNA reads TGTGCCAGCAGCTCGGAGGGACAGACCTCCTACGAGCAGTACTTC. It yields the protein CASSSEGQTSYEQYF.